The 8 T cell receptor beta chains given below trace back to one sample, sequenced in a study of TIL therapy for anti-PD-1-resistant metastatic lung cancer. This was the immunoSEQ v3 assay. Some clones are missing from TCRdb's copy, which holds only in-frame ones; the method was immunoSEQ multiplex PCR. The sample records about 19,000 clones, approximately 79% being singletons. Time point of the sample: pre-treatment sample, taken before nivolumab and TIL therapy. Sequenced material: blood, taken at baseline. Every receptor here comes from a person aged 30 to 80 with non-small cell lung cancer.

The genes are TRBV27 and TRBJ2-1; maybe TRBD2 (5 bases). Germline CDR1 MNHEY, CDR2 SMNVEV (reference sequence). The V end lost 2 bases, the J end lost 9 bases, and 14 bases lay between the germline ends. The CDR3 spans 14 residues. The CDR3 sequence is CASSLTPPGIEQFF. The DNA for the CDR3 is TGTGCCAGCAGTTTAACCCCCCCCGGGATTGAGCAGTTCTTC.

The V and J genes are TRBV7-3 and TRBJ2-1; D might be TRBD2 (5 bases). V was pared by 5 bases and J by 2 bases, with 19 bases between. Germline V gene lookup returns CDR1 SGHTA and CDR2 FQGTGA. The length of the CDR3 is 17 residues. The CDR3 DNA follows: TGTGCCAGCAGCCCTCACCGTGGCGGGCCGACCTACAATGAGCAGTTCTTC. Translated: CASSPHRGGPTYNEQFF.

V usage is TRBV4-3 and J usage is TRBJ2-5, with D tentatively TRBD1 (6 bases). There are 13 residues in the CDR3. V dropped 4 bases and J dropped 3 bases, with 9 bases sitting between them. Germline CDR1 reads LGHNA; CDR2 reads YSLEER. The CDR3 DNA reads TGCGCCAGCAGCCGGGACATAGAAGAGACCCAGTACTTC. Its protein is CASSRDIEETQYF.

This rearrangement joins TRBV25-1 to TRBJ1-6; 7 bases are shared with TRBD1. CDR3 length: 14 residues. The V gene end was trimmed by 10 bases and the J gene end by 10 bases; junction bases not matched to a gene: 13. Germline values: CDR1 MGHDK, CDR2 SYGVNS. For the CDR3, the DNA is TGTGCCATCCGGGGTTCAGGGGGAAACTCACCCCTCCACTTT. It is translated as CAIRGSGGNSPLHF.

The chain joins TRBV7-2 to TRBJ2-7; 8 bases match TRBD1. The CDR3 runs 17 residues. Trimming took 6 bases from V and 0 from J; bases not matched to a gene: 13. Per the germline V gene, CDR1 is SGHTA and CDR2 is FQGNSA. DNA for the CDR3: TGTGCCAGCAGATACGCATCCCGGACAGGGATCTCCTACGAGCAGTACTTC. Its translation is CASRYASRTGISYEQYF.

This clone was recorded only once. CDR3 sequence reads: CASSHLRAYQETQYF. CDR3 nucleotide sequence: TGTGCCAGCAGCCATTTGAGGGCGTACCAAGAGACCCAGTACTTC. This chain links TRBV3-1 (or the pseudogene TRBV3-2) with TRBJ2-5, with D perhaps TRBD2 (5 bases). Deletions cut 3 bases from V and 0 bases from J, with 11 bases between. This CDR3 region has 15 residues. The germline V gene encodes CDR1 LGHDT and CDR2 YNNKEL (reference sequence).

The chain joins TRBV7-6 to TRBJ2-5; 12 bases fit TRBD2. With 6 bases clipped from V and 5 bases from J, the junction kept 7 bases outside the gene matches. This CDR3 spans 15 amino acids. Germline loops: CDR1 SGHVS, CDR2 FNYEAQ. CDR3 bases: TGTGCCAGCAGACTTACTAGCGGGGGGCCGGAGACCCAGTACTTC. Amino acids: CASRLTSGGPETQYF.

This clone was seen a handful of times. DNA for the CDR3: TGTGCCAGCAGCTTACAGGGAGGTGGTAGCACAGATACGCAGTATTTT. Translated, it gives CASSLQGGGSTDTQYF. The chain uses TRBV5-5 and TRBJ2-3; TRBD1 or TRBD2 may be the D gene (6 bases each). V lost 2 bases and J 0 bases, leaving 13 bases between the germline ends. Germline V gives CDR1 SGHKS, CDR2 YYEKEE (reference sequence). The CDR3 contains 16 residues.